A selection of T cell receptor beta chains follows, all from one sample in a study of T cells in Graves' hyperthyroidism and ophthalmopathy. Each CDR3 protein is one row after TCRdb ran MiXCR on the multiplex PCR reads. The data hold hundreds of thousands of distinct CDR3 sequences, with roughly 15% observed a single time. The material sequenced was blood. Source of these receptors: a young woman with Graves' hyperthyroidism. Both conserved end residues are part of each CDR3. D genes are given only for firm matches. The size of a clone is reported for some rows only, either as once, few or many, or as a class for expanded clones.

D: NA
size: many
J: TRBJ2-5
V: TRBV6-1
DNA: TGTGCCAGCAGTGGAACCGGGCGGGAAGAGACCCAGTACTTC
CDR3: CASSGTGREETQYF

D: NA
size: few
J: TRBJ1-4
V: TRBV6-5
DNA: TGTGCCAGCAGTTACCAGGGGAGGGCCCTTGAAAAACTGTTTTTT
CDR3: CASSYQGRALEKLFF

D: TRBD2
size: NA
J: TRBJ2-2
V: TRBV27
DNA: TGTGCCAGCGGGGGGGGGTACACCGGGGAGCTGTTTTTT
CDR3: CASGGGYTGELFF

D: NA
size: many
J: TRBJ1-5
V: TRBV10-3
DNA: TGTGCCATCCGAGGGGCCAGGGGTAATCAGCCCCAGCATTTT
CDR3: CAIRGARGNQPQHF

D: NA
size: many
J: TRBJ1-1
V: TRBV30
DNA: TGTGCCTGGAGTGTATCAATCACTGAAGCTTTCTTT
CDR3: CAWSVSITEAFF

D: NA
size: few
J: TRBJ1-2
V: TRBV7-9
DNA: TGTGCCAGCAGCCGCCTCGCCAGGGACTATGGCTACACCTTC
CDR3: CASSRLARDYGYTF

D: NA
size: few
J: TRBJ1-1
V: TRBV12-3/TRBV12-4
DNA: TGTGCCAGCAGTCTGGGCCTACTGGAAGCTTTCTTT
CDR3: CASSLGLLEAFF

D: NA
size: many
J: TRBJ2-1
V: TRBV11-2
DNA: TGTGCCAGCAGCTCGGGGCTGAGCTCCTACAATGAGCAGTTCTTC
CDR3: CASSSGLSSYNEQFF

D: NA
size: once
J: TRBJ2-5
V: TRBV6-4
DNA: TGTGCCAGCAGTTACGGTTTGAATGAAGAGACCCAGTACTTC
CDR3: CASSYGLNEETQYF

D: NA
size: few
J: TRBJ1-6
V: TRBV5-6
DNA: TGTGCCAGCAGCTTTCAGGCTCATTCACCCCTCCACTTT
CDR3: CASSFQAHSPLHF

D: TRBD1
size: NA
J: TRBJ2-7
V: TRBV18
DNA: TGTGCCAGCTCACCACCGGGACAGGGAAAGAAAGAGCAGTACTTC
CDR3: CASSPPGQGKKEQYF

D: NA
size: NA
J: TRBJ2-7
V: TRBV7-8
DNA: TGTGCCAGCAGTCTGGGACTGAGCTACGGGCAGTACTTC
CDR3: CASSLGLSYGQYF

D: TRBD2
size: many
J: TRBJ2-1
V: TRBV2
DNA: TGTGCCAGCAGGAGGGGGACTAGCGGTAACAATGAGCAGTTCTTC
CDR3: CASRRGTSGNNEQFF

D: NA
size: NA
J: TRBJ2-5
V: TRBV6-2/TRBV6-3
DNA: TGTGCCAGCTCTAAAAACAGGGCGAGAGCCGATCCGGAGACCCAGTACTTC
CDR3: CASSKNRARADPETQYF

D: NA
size: many
J: TRBJ2-1
V: TRBV7-3
DNA: TGTGCCAGCAGCTTAGGTGGTGAGAGAGCATCTTACAATGAGCAGTTCTTC
CDR3: CASSLGGERASYNEQFF

D: NA
size: many
J: TRBJ1-1
V: TRBV18
DNA: TGTGCCAGCTCACAAAAAGGGACTGAAGCTTTCTTT
CDR3: CASSQKGTEAFF

D: NA
size: NA
J: TRBJ2-1
V: TRBV27
DNA: TGTGCCAGCAGCTTATCGTTTGTGGGGCCTAATGAGCAGTTCTTC
CDR3: CASSLSFVGPNEQFF

D: NA
size: NA
J: TRBJ2-3
V: TRBV29-1
DNA: TGCAGCGTTGCTCGGGGGATCACAGATACGCAGTATTTT
CDR3: CSVARGITDTQYF